These T cell receptor beta chains were read from a single sample in a study of CD8+ T cells in alopecia areata. Produced via immunoSEQ multiplex PCR; TCRdb's table is partial and in-frame only. The repertoire holds approximately 150,000 clones, around 64% seen once, with roughly 11% in the top ten. Source: CD8+ T cells sorted from blood, taken at week 0. These receptors all come from a human donor with alopecia areata. The CDR3 runs from the conserved cysteine through the conserved F or W. The order of the fields is clone size, D gene, V gene, J gene, CDR3 DNA, CDR3 protein. A D gene is named only where the DNA matches it firmly. The size of a clone is reported for some rows only, either as once, few or many, or as a class for expanded clones.

clone size: -; D gene: -; V gene: TRBV15; J gene: TRBJ2-1; CDR3 DNA: TGTGCCACCAGCAGCGCGGCGGGGGCGTACAATGAGCAGTTCTTC; CDR3 protein: CATSSAAGAYNEQFF
clone size: -; D gene: -; V gene: TRBV5-4; J gene: TRBJ2-7; CDR3 DNA: TGTGCCAGCAGCCGAAACTACGAGCAGTACTTC; CDR3 protein: CASSRNYEQYF
clone size: -; D gene: -; V gene: TRBV9; J gene: TRBJ2-3; CDR3 DNA: TGTCCCAGCAGCGTATTTGGTAGCGATGATACGCAGTATTTT; CDR3 protein: CPSSVFGSDDTQYF
clone size: few; D gene: TRBD2; V gene: TRBV29-1; J gene: TRBJ2-1; CDR3 DNA: TGCAGCGTTGGTGAAGCCCCCGGGACTAGCCAATGGAGGCAGTTCTTC; CDR3 protein: CSVGEAPGTSQWRQFF
clone size: -; D gene: -; V gene: TRBV6-1; J gene: TRBJ2-3; CDR3 DNA: TGTGCCAGCACCCAACGAGGGTGGGATACGCAGTATTTT; CDR3 protein: CASTQRGWDTQYF
clone size: few; D gene: -; V gene: TRBV29-1; J gene: TRBJ2-5; CDR3 DNA: TGCAGCGTGGAAGACTGGGGACAAGAGACCCAGTACTTC; CDR3 protein: CSVEDWGQETQYF
clone size: -; D gene: -; V gene: TRBV29-1; J gene: TRBJ2-4; CDR3 DNA: TGCAGCGTTCAGGACGGAGCCCTAGCCAAAAACATTCAGTACTTC; CDR3 protein: CSVQDGALAKNIQYF
clone size: -; D gene: -; V gene: TRBV2; J gene: TRBJ1-2; CDR3 DNA: TGTGCCAGCATGGGGGGGCGGGATGGCTACACCTTC; CDR3 protein: CASMGGRDGYTF
clone size: -; D gene: -; V gene: TRBV7-9; J gene: TRBJ2-2; CDR3 DNA: TGTGCCAGCAGCCGGATTAACACCGGGGAGCTGTTTTTT; CDR3 protein: CASSRINTGELFF
clone size: -; D gene: -; V gene: TRBV7-9; J gene: TRBJ1-2; CDR3 DNA: TGTGCCAGCAGCTTAGCCCTAGAACTATATGGCTACACCTTC; CDR3 protein: CASSLALELYGYTF
clone size: -; D gene: -; V gene: TRBV9; J gene: TRBJ2-7; CDR3 DNA: TGTGCCAGCAGCGTAGGTCCGGGAGCGGGCTACGAGCAGTACTTC; CDR3 protein: CASSVGPGAGYEQYF
clone size: -; D gene: TRBD1; V gene: TRBV27; J gene: TRBJ2-1; CDR3 DNA: TGTGCCAGCAGACTAGTTCACCGAGACAGGGGATGTAGGAATGAGCAGTTCTTC; CDR3 protein: CASRLVHRDRGCRNEQFF
clone size: -; D gene: -; V gene: TRBV6-1; J gene: TRBJ1-5; CDR3 DNA: TGTGCCAGCAGACAGAGCGCGCAGCCCCAGCATTTT; CDR3 protein: CASRQSAQPQHF
clone size: -; D gene: -; V gene: TRBV30; J gene: TRBJ1-1; CDR3 DNA: TGTGCCTGGAGTGTACAGGGTGAGACTGAAGCTTTCTTT; CDR3 protein: CAWSVQGETEAFF
clone size: -; D gene: TRBD1; V gene: TRBV30; J gene: TRBJ2-7; CDR3 DNA: TGTGCCTGGGAAGGGACAGAGAGCTCCTACGAGCAGTACTTC; CDR3 protein: CAWEGTESSYEQYF
clone size: once; D gene: TRBD2; V gene: TRBV14; J gene: TRBJ2-3; CDR3 DNA: TGTGCCAGCAGTAGAGCCCTAGCGGGGGCCGATACGCAGTATTTT; CDR3 protein: CASSRALAGADTQYF
clone size: -; D gene: TRBD1; V gene: TRBV18; J gene: TRBJ2-7; CDR3 DNA: TGTGCCAGCTCACCACGGGACAGGTTCCCAGGGGAGCAGTACTTC; CDR3 protein: CASSPRDRFPGEQYF
clone size: -; D gene: -; V gene: TRBV27; J gene: TRBJ2-7; CDR3 DNA: TGTGCCAGCAGTTTGAGGGGGGGCCCTATGGACGAGCAGTACTTC; CDR3 protein: CASSLRGGPMDEQYF
clone size: -; D gene: TRBD1; V gene: TRBV13; J gene: TRBJ1-6; CDR3 DNA: TGTGCCAGCAGCTCAAACAGGGGCGAGAATTCACCCCTCCACTTT; CDR3 protein: CASSSNRGENSPLHF
clone size: few; D gene: TRBD1; V gene: TRBV27; J gene: TRBJ1-2; CDR3 DNA: TGTGCCAGCAGTTACGGACAGGGGGGAGACTATGGCTACACCTTC; CDR3 protein: CASSYGQGGDYGYTF
clone size: -; D gene: TRBD1; V gene: TRBV28; J gene: TRBJ2-1; CDR3 DNA: TGTGCCAGCAGTTTGCCGGGACAGGGGGCGCGGAATGAGCAGTTCTTC; CDR3 protein: CASSLPGQGARNEQFF
clone size: -; D gene: TRBD2; V gene: TRBV7-8; J gene: TRBJ2-1; CDR3 DNA: TGTGCCAGCAGCTCGGGACTACGGTTCTTC; CDR3 protein: CASSSGLRFF
clone size: few; D gene: -; V gene: TRBV10-3; J gene: TRBJ2-2; CDR3 DNA: TGTGCCATCAGTGAAAGCGCCGGGGAGCTGTTTTTT; CDR3 protein: CAISESAGELFF
clone size: -; D gene: -; V gene: TRBV6-5; J gene: TRBJ1-2; CDR3 DNA: TGTGCCAGCAGTTACCACTCCGGTCAGGGCTACACCTTC; CDR3 protein: CASSYHSGQGYTF
clone size: -; D gene: -; V gene: TRBV5-6; J gene: TRBJ2-7; CDR3 DNA: TGTGCCAGCAGCTGGACGAGTGGCGAGCAGTACTTC; CDR3 protein: CASSWTSGEQYF
clone size: -; D gene: -; V gene: TRBV13; J gene: TRBJ1-2; CDR3 DNA: TGTGCCAGCAGCTCGACAGACCTTCGCGGGTATGGCTACACCTTC; CDR3 protein: CASSSTDLRGYGYTF
clone size: once; D gene: -; V gene: TRBV30; J gene: TRBJ1-1; CDR3 DNA: TGTGCCTGGAGATCCGGGTCGAGGGTGGCTGAAGCTTTCTTT; CDR3 protein: CAWRSGSRVAEAFF
clone size: once; D gene: TRBD1; V gene: TRBV7-9; J gene: TRBJ1-1; CDR3 DNA: TGTGCCAGCAGCTTAGTTACATCGGACAGGGGGGCTTTCTTT; CDR3 protein: CASSLVTSDRGAFF
clone size: -; D gene: -; V gene: TRBV6-1; J gene: TRBJ2-7; CDR3 DNA: TGTGCCAGCAGACAACCCTATTCCTACGAGCAGTACTTC; CDR3 protein: CASRQPYSYEQYF
clone size: -; D gene: TRBD1; V gene: TRBV29-1; J gene: TRBJ2-1; CDR3 DNA: TGCAGCGACTCCGGACAGGGATATGGGAATGAGCAGTTCTTC; CDR3 protein: CSDSGQGYGNEQFF
clone size: -; D gene: -; V gene: TRBV2; J gene: TRBJ2-1; CDR3 DNA: TGTGCCAGCAGTGAAAGGGCACCCTACAATGAGCAGTTCTTC; CDR3 protein: CASSERAPYNEQFF
clone size: -; D gene: -; V gene: TRBV11-2; J gene: TRBJ1-1; CDR3 DNA: TGTGCCAGCAGTTCACCGACACAAATGAACACTGAAGCTTTCTTT; CDR3 protein: CASSSPTQMNTEAFF
clone size: -; D gene: -; V gene: TRBV30; J gene: TRBJ2-1; CDR3 DNA: TGTGCCTGGGACTTAGGGGGAGGGGACAATGAGCAGTTCTTC; CDR3 protein: CAWDLGGGDNEQFF
clone size: once; D gene: -; V gene: TRBV29-1; J gene: TRBJ1-2; CDR3 DNA: TGCAGCGTTGTAGGGCCTCCAGACTATGGCTACACCTTC; CDR3 protein: CSVVGPPDYGYTF
clone size: -; D gene: TRBD2; V gene: TRBV12-5; J gene: TRBJ2-5; CDR3 DNA: TGTGCTAGTGGTGCCACACCTCGGACTAGCGGAGGAGAGACCCAGTACTTC; CDR3 protein: CASGATPRTSGGETQYF
clone size: -; D gene: -; V gene: TRBV6-5; J gene: TRBJ2-7; CDR3 DNA: TGTGCCAGCAGTTACTCGGCACAGGGTACCTACGAGCAGTACTTC; CDR3 protein: CASSYSAQGTYEQYF
clone size: -; D gene: -; V gene: TRBV9; J gene: TRBJ1-5; CDR3 DNA: TGTGCCAGCAGCGTAGGTCAGGGGCAGCCCCAGCATTTT; CDR3 protein: CASSVGQGQPQHF
clone size: -; D gene: -; V gene: TRBV5-1; J gene: TRBJ2-7; CDR3 DNA: TGCGCCAGCAGCGTAGGGACAACCTACGAGCAGTACTTC; CDR3 protein: CASSVGTTYEQYF
clone size: -; D gene: -; V gene: TRBV7-9; J gene: TRBJ1-1; CDR3 DNA: TGTGCCAGCAGCTATACCGGGACGGCGGACACTGAAGCTTTCTTT; CDR3 protein: CASSYTGTADTEAFF
clone size: -; D gene: -; V gene: TRBV7-6; J gene: TRBJ2-7; CDR3 DNA: TGTGCCAGCAGCGCAGCTGACAGGTTTACCTACGAGCAGTACTTC; CDR3 protein: CASSAADRFTYEQYF
clone size: -; D gene: TRBD2; V gene: TRBV5-1; J gene: TRBJ2-5; CDR3 DNA: TGCGCCAGCAGCCCTCGGGGGGGCCTGGAGACCCAATACTTC; CDR3 protein: CASSPRGGLETQYF
clone size: once; D gene: -; V gene: TRBV13; J gene: TRBJ2-7; CDR3 DNA: TGTGCCAGCAGCTTAGTGGTAAGCTCCTACGAGCAGTACTTC; CDR3 protein: CASSLVVSSYEQYF
clone size: -; D gene: -; V gene: TRBV4-1; J gene: TRBJ2-7; CDR3 DNA: TGCGCCAGCAGCCAAATTGGGGGCGAGCAGTACTTC; CDR3 protein: CASSQIGGEQYF
clone size: -; D gene: -; V gene: TRBV2; J gene: TRBJ2-1; CDR3 DNA: TGTGCCAGCAGGGCTCCAACCGGGGGGCGCAATGAGCAGTTCTTC; CDR3 protein: CASRAPTGGRNEQFF
clone size: -; D gene: -; V gene: TRBV27; J gene: TRBJ2-7; CDR3 DNA: TGTGCCAGCACTACAACCGGGATATGGTACTTC; CDR3 protein: CASTTTGIWYF
clone size: -; D gene: -; V gene: TRBV4-1; J gene: TRBJ2-3; CDR3 DNA: TGCGCCAGCAGCCAAGCCCCCGGCGGGTCCACAGATACGCAGTATTTT; CDR3 protein: CASSQAPGGSTDTQYF
clone size: few; D gene: -; V gene: TRBV29-1; J gene: TRBJ2-2; CDR3 DNA: TGCAGCGTTGAAGTGGGCAGGATTAGGGGTTACACCGGGGAGCTGTTTTTT; CDR3 protein: CSVEVGRIRGYTGELFF
clone size: -; D gene: TRBD1; V gene: TRBV4-1; J gene: TRBJ2-5; CDR3 DNA: TGCGCCAGCAGCCAAGACCTAGGGGACAGCCGACAAGAGACCCAGTACTTC; CDR3 protein: CASSQDLGDSRQETQYF
clone size: -; D gene: -; V gene: TRBV9; J gene: TRBJ1-1; CDR3 DNA: TGTGCCAGCAGCCCTCTCAGGAGTCCGGACACTGAAGCTTTCTTT; CDR3 protein: CASSPLRSPDTEAFF
clone size: -; D gene: -; V gene: TRBV5-6; J gene: TRBJ2-7; CDR3 DNA: TGTGCCGGGGGTCGGGCCAGTTCCTACGAGCAGTACTTC; CDR3 protein: CAGGRASSYEQYF
clone size: -; D gene: -; V gene: TRBV7-9; J gene: TRBJ2-7; CDR3 DNA: TGTGCCAGCATCGGGGGCCACGAGCAGTACTTC; CDR3 protein: CASIGGHEQYF
clone size: -; D gene: -; V gene: TRBV7-9; J gene: TRBJ2-2; CDR3 DNA: TGTGCCAGCAGCCCAGAGGACACCGGGGAGCTGTTTTTT; CDR3 protein: CASSPEDTGELFF
clone size: -; D gene: -; V gene: TRBV29-1; J gene: TRBJ1-3; CDR3 DNA: TGCAGCGTTGACAGGGGTTGGGTGTGGAGGCCTGGAAACACCATATATTTT; CDR3 protein: CSVDRGWVWRPGNTIYF
clone size: -; D gene: -; V gene: TRBV14; J gene: TRBJ2-5; CDR3 DNA: TGTGCCAGCAGCCAAATGTCTGGGGAGACCCAGTACTTC; CDR3 protein: CASSQMSGETQYF
clone size: -; D gene: -; V gene: TRBV2; J gene: TRBJ1-6; CDR3 DNA: TGTGCCAGCAACCGGAACACACCGGGACACTATAATTCACCCCTCCACTTT; CDR3 protein: CASNRNTPGHYNSPLHF
clone size: few; D gene: -; V gene: TRBV30; J gene: TRBJ1-1; CDR3 DNA: TGTGCCTGGAGGCCCCCGGGGGAACCTCGTGAAGCTTTCTTT; CDR3 protein: CAWRPPGEPREAFF
clone size: few; D gene: -; V gene: TRBV5-6; J gene: TRBJ2-1; CDR3 DNA: TGTGCCAGCAGCATTGAAGGGTATTATGAGCAGTTCTTC; CDR3 protein: CASSIEGYYEQFF
clone size: -; D gene: TRBD2; V gene: TRBV9; J gene: TRBJ2-3; CDR3 DNA: TGTGCCAGCAGCCCGTACATAGCGGGGGATACGCAGTATTTT; CDR3 protein: CASSPYIAGDTQYF